This TCR beta chain emerged from a study of control samples from healthy donors and cancer patients. Sequencing used immunoSEQ multiplex PCR; TCRdb keeps in-frame clones, though not all of them. The data hold around 180,000 clones, with 75% to 95% observed a single time. The ends were cut back, 6 bases at V and 9 bases at J, with 13 bases in the middle. This CDR3 contains 12 residues. The sequenced material came from blood. The chain couples TRBV12-3 or TRBV12-4 to TRBJ2-3; tentatively, D is TRBD1 (6 bases). This TCR came from a woman in her thirties or forties in good health. The CDR3 coding sequence is TGTGCCAGCAGACAACAGGGTAGCACGCAGTATTTT. This codes for CASRQQGSTQYF.